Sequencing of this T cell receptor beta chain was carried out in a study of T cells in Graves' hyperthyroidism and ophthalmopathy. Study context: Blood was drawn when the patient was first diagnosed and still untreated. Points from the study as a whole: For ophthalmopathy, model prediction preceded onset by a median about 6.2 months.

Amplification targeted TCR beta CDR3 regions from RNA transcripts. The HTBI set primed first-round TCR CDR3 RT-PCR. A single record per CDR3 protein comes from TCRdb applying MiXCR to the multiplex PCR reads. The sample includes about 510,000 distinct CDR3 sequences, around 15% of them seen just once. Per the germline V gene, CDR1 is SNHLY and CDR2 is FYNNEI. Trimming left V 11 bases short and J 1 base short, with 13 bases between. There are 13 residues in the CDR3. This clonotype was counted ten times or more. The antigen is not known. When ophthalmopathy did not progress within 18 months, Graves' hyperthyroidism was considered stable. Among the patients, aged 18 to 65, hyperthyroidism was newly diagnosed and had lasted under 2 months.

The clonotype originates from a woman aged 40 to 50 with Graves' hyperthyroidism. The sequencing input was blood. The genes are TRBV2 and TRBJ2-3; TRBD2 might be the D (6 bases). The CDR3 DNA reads TGTGCCGGTCGGCCGGGAGGCACAGATACGCAGTATTTT. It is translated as CAGRPGGTDTQYF.